Listed here is a single T cell receptor beta chain. The germline V and J ends were trimmed by 3 bases and 3 bases, with 8 bases remaining between them. Per germline, CDR1 KGHSH and CDR2 LQKENI. This CDR3 has 13 residues. This sample stems from a study of blood T cell repertoires in COVID-19. Profiled with immunoSEQ multiplex PCR; TCRdb holds only in-frame clones, not every one. Altogether tens of thousands of clones are present, approximately 91% being singletons, with the ten largest covering 3.9%. The chain carries TRBV18 and TRBJ1-1, with a tentative D call TRBD1 (5 bases). This clonotype was sampled from a man aged 65-85 years with acute or convalescent COVID-19. The sequenced sample consisted of peripheral blood. The CDR3 is CASSPKGHTEAFF. CDR3 in DNA: TGTGCCAGCTCACCGAAGGGGCACACTGAAGCTTTCTTT.